This T cell receptor beta chain was recorded in a study of T cells in Graves' hyperthyroidism and ophthalmopathy. From germline, CDR1 is ENHRY and CDR2 SYGVKD. This CDR3 is built from 12 residues. The V and J ends lost 3 bases and 18 bases, in that order; junction bases with no gene match: 7. Researchers amplified the TCR beta CDR3 regions from RNA transcripts. HTBI primers drove first-round RT-PCR of the TCR CDR3. TCRdb recomputed calls from the multiplex PCR reads with MiXCR, one row per CDR3 protein. Altogether fewer than 750,000 distinct CDR3 sequences are present, 35% to 55% being singletons, with the ten largest covering about 8.3%. In this sample, this clonotype turned up once. Its antigen is unknown. Findings and limits, study-wide: The model made its ophthalmopathy prediction, and onset followed a median approximately six months later. Classification by a 13 V-J model distinguished ophthalmopathy from stable hyperthyroidism.

This sequence joins TRBV10-3 and TRBJ2-6; 8 bases are shared with TRBD2. The receptor comes from a young woman with Graves' hyperthyroidism. The sample was peripheral blood or thyroid tissue (not recorded which). The DNA of the CDR3 is TGTGCCATCAGTGACCCGACTAGCGTACAGACTTTC. This sequence encodes CAISDPTSVQTF.